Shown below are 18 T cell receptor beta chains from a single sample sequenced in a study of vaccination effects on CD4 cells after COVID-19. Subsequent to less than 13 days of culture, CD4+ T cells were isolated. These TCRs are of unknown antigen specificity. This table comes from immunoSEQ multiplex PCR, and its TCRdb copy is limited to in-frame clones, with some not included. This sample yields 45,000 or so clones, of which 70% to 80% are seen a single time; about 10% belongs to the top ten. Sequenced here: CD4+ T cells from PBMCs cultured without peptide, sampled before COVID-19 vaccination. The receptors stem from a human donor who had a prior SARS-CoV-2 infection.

Here the CDR3 reads CAWSVYRTAYGYTF. CDR3 nucleotides: TGTGCCTGGAGTGTATACCGGACAGCGTATGGCTACACCTTC. The chain uses TRBV30 and TRBJ1-2; tentative D call: TRBD1 (6 bases). CDR1 and CDR2 (germline): GTSNPN, SVGIG (reference sequence). V lost 0 bases and J lost 5, with 13 bases in between. The CDR3 loop spans 14 amino acids.

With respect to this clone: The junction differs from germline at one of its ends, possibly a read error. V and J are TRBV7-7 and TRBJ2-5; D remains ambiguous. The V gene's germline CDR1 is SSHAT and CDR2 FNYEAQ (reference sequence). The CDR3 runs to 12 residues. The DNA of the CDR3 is TGTGCTAGCAGCGCCGACCAAGAGACCCAGTACTTC. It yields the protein CASSADQETQYF.

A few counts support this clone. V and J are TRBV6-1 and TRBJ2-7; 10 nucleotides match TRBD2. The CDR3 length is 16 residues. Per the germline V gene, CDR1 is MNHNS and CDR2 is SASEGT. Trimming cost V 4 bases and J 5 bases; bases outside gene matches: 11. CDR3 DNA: TGTGCCAGCAGTGTGGCTAGCGGGAGAGATGGCCACGAGCAGTACTTC. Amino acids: CASSVASGRDGHEQYF.

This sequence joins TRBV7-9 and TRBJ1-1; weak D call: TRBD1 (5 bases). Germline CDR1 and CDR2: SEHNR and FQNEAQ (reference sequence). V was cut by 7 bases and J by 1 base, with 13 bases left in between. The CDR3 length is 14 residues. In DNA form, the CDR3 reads TGTGCCAGCACGCTAGTCGGACAGAACACTGAAGCTTTCTTT. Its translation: CASTLVGQNTEAFF.

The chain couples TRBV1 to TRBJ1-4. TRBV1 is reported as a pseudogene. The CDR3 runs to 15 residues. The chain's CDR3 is CTSSQGRNLNEKLFF. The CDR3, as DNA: TGCACCAGCAGCCAAGGACGGAACTTAAATGAAAAACTGTTTTTT.

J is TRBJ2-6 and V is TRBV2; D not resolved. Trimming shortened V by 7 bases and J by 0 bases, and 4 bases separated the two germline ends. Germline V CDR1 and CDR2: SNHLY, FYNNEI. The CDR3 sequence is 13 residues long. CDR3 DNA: TGTGCCAGCAAGGGCTCTGGGGCCAACGTCCTGACTTTC. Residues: CASKGSGANVLTF.

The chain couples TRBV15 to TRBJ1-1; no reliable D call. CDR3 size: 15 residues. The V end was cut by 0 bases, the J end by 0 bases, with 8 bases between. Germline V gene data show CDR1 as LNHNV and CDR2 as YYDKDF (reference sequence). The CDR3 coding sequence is TGTGCCACCAGCAGAGACAGGAATATGAACACTGAAGCTTTCTTT. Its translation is CATSRDRNMNTEAFF. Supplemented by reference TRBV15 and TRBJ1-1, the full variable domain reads DAMVIQNPRYQVTQFGKPVTLSCSQTLNHNVMYWYQQKSSQAPKLLFHYYDKDFNNEADTPDNFQSRRPNTSFCFLDIRSPGLGDTAMYLCATSRDRNMNTEAFFGQGTRLTVV.

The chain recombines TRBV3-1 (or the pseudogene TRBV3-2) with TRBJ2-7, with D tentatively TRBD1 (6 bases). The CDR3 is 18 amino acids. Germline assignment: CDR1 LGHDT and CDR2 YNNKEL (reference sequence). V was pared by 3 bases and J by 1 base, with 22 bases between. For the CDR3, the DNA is TGTGCCAGCAGCCACTCTAACCGGGACGCCCAGGGGTCCTACGAGCAGTACTTC. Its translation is CASSHSNRDAQGSYEQYF.

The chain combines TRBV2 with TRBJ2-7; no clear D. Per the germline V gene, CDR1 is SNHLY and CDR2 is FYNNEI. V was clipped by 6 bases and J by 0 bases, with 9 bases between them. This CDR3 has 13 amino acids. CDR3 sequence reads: CASSDGFSYEQYF. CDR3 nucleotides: TGTGCCAGCAGCGACGGGTTCTCCTACGAGCAGTACTTC.

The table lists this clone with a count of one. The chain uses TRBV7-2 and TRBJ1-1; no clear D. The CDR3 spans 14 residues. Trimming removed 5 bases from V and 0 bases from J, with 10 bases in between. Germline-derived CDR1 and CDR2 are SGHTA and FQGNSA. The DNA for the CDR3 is TGTGCCAGCAGCCCCTTGGCGGTGAACACTGAAGCTTTCTTT. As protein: CASSPLAVNTEAFF. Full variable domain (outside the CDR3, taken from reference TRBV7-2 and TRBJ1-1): GAGVSQSPSNKVTEKGKDVELRCDPISGHTALYWYRQSLGQGLEFLIYFQGNSAPDKSGLPSDRFSAERTGGSVSTLTIQRTQQEDSAVYLCASSPLAVNTEAFFGQGTRLTVV.

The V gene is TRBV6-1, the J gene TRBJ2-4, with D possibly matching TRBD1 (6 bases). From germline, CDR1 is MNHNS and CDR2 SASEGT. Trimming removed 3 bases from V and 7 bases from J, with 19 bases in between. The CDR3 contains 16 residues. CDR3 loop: CASSDSLGAPPNIQYF. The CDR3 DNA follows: TGTGCCAGCAGTGATTCTTTGGGGGCCCCGCCTAACATTCAGTACTTC.

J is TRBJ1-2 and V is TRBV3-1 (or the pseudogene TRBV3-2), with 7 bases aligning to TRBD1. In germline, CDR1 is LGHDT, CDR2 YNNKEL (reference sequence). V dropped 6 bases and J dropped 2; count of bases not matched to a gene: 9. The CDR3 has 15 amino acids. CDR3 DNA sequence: TGTGCCAGCAGTCCTGGGGGACAGTTAAACTATGGCTACACCTTC. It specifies CASSPGGQLNYGYTF.

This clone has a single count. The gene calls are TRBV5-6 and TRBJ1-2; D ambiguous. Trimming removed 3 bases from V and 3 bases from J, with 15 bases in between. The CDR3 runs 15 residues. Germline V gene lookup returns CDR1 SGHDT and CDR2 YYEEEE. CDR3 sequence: CASSYYRAWDYGYTF. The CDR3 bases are TGTGCCAGCAGCTACTACAGAGCCTGGGACTATGGCTACACCTTC.

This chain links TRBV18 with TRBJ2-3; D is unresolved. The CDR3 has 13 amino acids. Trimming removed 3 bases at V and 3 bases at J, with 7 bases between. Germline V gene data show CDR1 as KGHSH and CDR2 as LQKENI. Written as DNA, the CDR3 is TGTGCCAGCTCACCCCGCCGGACAGATACGCAGTATTTT. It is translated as CASSPRRTDTQYF.

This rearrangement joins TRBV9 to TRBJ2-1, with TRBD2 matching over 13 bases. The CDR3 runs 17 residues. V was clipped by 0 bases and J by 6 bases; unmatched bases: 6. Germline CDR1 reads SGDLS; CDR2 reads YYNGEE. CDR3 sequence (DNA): TGTGCCAGCAGCGTAGCTGTCGGGACTAGCGGGGCCAATGAGCAGTTCTTC. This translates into CASSVAVGTSGANEQFF. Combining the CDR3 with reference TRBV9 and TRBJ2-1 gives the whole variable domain DSGVTQTPKHLITATGQRVTLRCSPRSGDLSVYWYQQSLDQGLQFLIQYYNGEERAKGNILERFSAQQFPDLHSELNLSSLELGDSALYFCASSVAVGTSGANEQFFGPGTRLTVL.

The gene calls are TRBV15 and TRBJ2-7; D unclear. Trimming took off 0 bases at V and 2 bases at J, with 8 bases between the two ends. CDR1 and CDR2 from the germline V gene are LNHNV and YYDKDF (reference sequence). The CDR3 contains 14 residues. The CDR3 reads CATSRDLMTYEQYF. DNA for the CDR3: TGTGCCACCAGCAGAGATTTAATGACCTACGAGCAGTACTTC. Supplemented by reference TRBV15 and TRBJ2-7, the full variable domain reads DAMVIQNPRYQVTQFGKPVTLSCSQTLNHNVMYWYQQKSSQAPKLLFHYYDKDFNNEADTPDNFQSRRPNTSFCFLDIRSPGLGDTAMYLCATSRDLMTYEQYFGPGTRLTVT.

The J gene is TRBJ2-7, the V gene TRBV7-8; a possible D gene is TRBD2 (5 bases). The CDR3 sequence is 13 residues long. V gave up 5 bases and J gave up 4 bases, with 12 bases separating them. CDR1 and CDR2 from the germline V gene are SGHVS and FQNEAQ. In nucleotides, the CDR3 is TGTGCCAGCAGCCAACCGTCGGGATACGAGCAGTACTTC. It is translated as CASSQPSGYEQYF.

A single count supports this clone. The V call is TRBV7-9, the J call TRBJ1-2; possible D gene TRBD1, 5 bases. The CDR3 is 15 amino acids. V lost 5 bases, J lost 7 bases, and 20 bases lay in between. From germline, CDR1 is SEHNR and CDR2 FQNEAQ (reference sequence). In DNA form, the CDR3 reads TGTGCCAGCAGCCCCGACAGAGGGCGCGTTAGTGGCTACACCTTC. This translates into CASSPDRGRVSGYTF.